This TCR beta chain was documented in a study of Ad26.COV2.S vaccination and SARS-CoV-2 variants (dated by TCRdb to the early 2020s). For context, the study as a whole: Donors in the vaccine arm were drawn from COV1001, a multicentre, randomized, double-blind, placebo-controlled phase I-IIa trial testing Ad26.COV2.S in healthy adults. The TCR-sequenced set comprised around 30 samples: approximately 20 Ad26.COV2.S vaccine recipients, 5 placebo recipients and 8 SARS-CoV-2 convalescent individuals. Trial participants were randomized into five groups of five: low-dose or high-dose Ad26.COV2.S given once or twice, or placebo on both occasions. TCRbeta repertoire sequencing was used to assess the specificity and breadth of SARS-CoV-2-reactive T cell receptors after Ad26.COV2.S vaccination. Ad26.COV2.S was administered intramuscularly at 5 x 10^10 or 1 x 10^11 viral particles, either as a single shot or as two shots given 56 days apart. Blinding of investigators to trial group allocation was maintained during experiments and outcome assessment. On the study overall, not on this receptor specifically: Spike-specific TCR breadth was higher in Ad26.COV2.S recipients than in placebo recipients (P = 0.0014). According to the authors, total T cell responses may have been underestimated by the TCR breadth and depth analyses. Comparing responses between vaccine doses or regimens was not something the study was powered to do. Comparable non-spike TCR breadth was observed between vaccine and placebo recipients, consistent with only spike being contained in the vaccine. After vaccination, substantial breadth of spike-specific CD8+ and CD4+ T cell responses was reported.

This sample's treatment or condition label indicates: about 20 received Ad26.COV2.S at low or high dose, single or two shots; roughly five received placebo; per-sample allocation not given. Repertoires of vaccine and placebo recipients were sequenced from samples taken on day 63 after the first injection. Cohort 1b enrolled 25 adults aged 18-55 years at a single site in Boston, USA, between 29 July and 7 August 2020. Ad26.COV2.S was a replication-incompetent adenovirus type 26 vector expressing a prefusion-stabilized SARS-CoV-2 spike protein from the original Wuhan strain. About this clone itself: What antigen it recognizes has not been identified. No base quality information exists; no much larger clone differs at one position.

The immunoSEQ Assay was the method used to sequence TCRbeta CDR3 regions. After extraction, genomic DNA underwent amplification by bias-controlled multiplex PCR, followed by high-throughput sequencing. From the authors' description of their analysis: To quantify the absolute abundance of every unique TCRbeta CDR3 region, sequences were collapsed and filtered. Usable DNA was measured by amplifying reference genes present in all nucleated cells, and TCRbeta template counts were normalized to that usable DNA to estimate T cell fraction. Repertoire TCRs were annotated as SARS-CoV-2-specific when V gene, CDR3 amino acid sequence and J gene were exactly matched to a known reactive TCR set. The reference SARS-CoV-2 TCR set was obtained from MIRA and was filtered for enrichment in COVID-19-positive ImmuneCODE repertoires, whereby public or cross-reactive TCRs were removed. Using the MIRA antigens, annotated TCRs were further analysed by specific ORF or by position within an ORF. Breadth was defined as the number of annotated unique rearrangements divided by the total number of unique productive rearrangements, and depth was defined as the summed frequency of the annotated unique rearrangements. Group comparisons of TCR breadth used two-sided Wilcoxon rank-sum tests. Here the immuneACCESS table is served through TCRdb, limited to in-frame sequences with V and J called. Missing clones are a known gap in these copies; in checked studies unresolved V genes cover under half, and the rest lacks a known reason. Clonal size and the V and J genes are those of that table, whereas D and trimming came from the DNA. This sample holds some 240,000 clones; around 90% were observed only once. Clones ranked in the top ten supply under 3% of the sample.

Including cysteine and phenylalanine, the CDR3 has 14 amino acids. Only the CDR3 portion is preserved as DNA: 42 bases, with reading frame beginning at the first base. The germline V gene gives CDR1 as MGHDK and CDR2 as SYGVNS. Germline trimming amounts to 6 bases on V and 7 bases on J, with 8 as the count of junction bases outside the gene matches. The clonotype originates from a person between 18 and 65 years old who received the Ad26.COV2.S COVID-19 vaccine or a placebo. The chain couples TRBV25-1 to TRBJ1-4; 7 of the junction bases match TRBD1. The sequenced sample was peripheral blood, obtained in a trial of Ad26.COV2.S vaccine versus placebo. The CDR3 amino acid sequence is: CASSGDTGAEKLFF. The DNA sequence is as follows: TGTGCCAGCAGCGGCGACACAGGGGCTGAAAAACTGTTTTTT.